Presented here are 23 T cell receptor beta chains from one specimen sequenced in a study of T-cell memory formation after mild COVID-19. TCRdb analysed the 5' RACE reads with MiXCR anew, one entry per CDR3 protein. The sample holds under 450,000 distinct CDR3 sequences, under 15% seen once. Sequenced material: PBMCs or a T cell subset sorted from them (not recorded which). The origin of the receptors is a young man who had mild COVID-19 (a few samples of this study predate the infection). Cell type and time point are not known.

This clonotype was seen at least ten times. This chain joins TRBV6-5 and TRBJ2-1; a weak D match, TRBD1 (6 bases). The germline CDR1 and CDR2 sequences are MNHEY and SVGAGI. Trimming stripped 5 bases from V and 3 bases from J, with 8 bases between. This CDR3 comprises 13 residues. The CDR3 DNA sequence: TGTGCCAGCAGTCCACAGGGCTACAATGAGCAGTTCTTC. Encoded protein: CASSPQGYNEQFF.

This clonotype was detected only a few times. The chain is built from TRBV4-1 and TRBJ2-1; D unresolved. The CDR3 totals 15 residues. Trimming shortened V by 3 bases and J by 6 bases, and 15 bases separated the two germline ends. From germline, CDR1 is MGHRA and CDR2 YSYEKL. CDR3 loop: CASSHPRMGSNEQFF. For the CDR3, the DNA is TGCGCCAGCAGCCACCCTAGGATGGGTTCCAATGAGCAGTTCTTC.

This clonotype was observed a few times. V gene TRBV19 combines with J gene TRBJ1-1; no clear D. The CDR3 has 14 residues. The V and J ends lost 4 bases and 4 bases respectively, with 13 bases between them. The V gene's germline CDR1 is LNHDA and CDR2 SQIVND (reference sequence). The CDR3 here is CASSSYRRSTEAFF. The CDR3 DNA follows: TGTGCCAGTAGTAGCTACCGACGGAGCACTGAAGCTTTCTTT.

This clonotype has a handful of counts. The chain combines TRBV12-3 or TRBV12-4 with TRBJ2-1; maybe TRBD2 (5 bases). CDR3 length: 11 residues. V dropped 7 bases and J dropped 6 bases, with 7 bases sitting between them. Written as DNA, the CDR3 is TGTGCCAGCATGAGGGTCAATGAGCAGTTCTTC. The encoded protein is CASMRVNEQFF.

This clonotype was recorded a few times. The chain has TRBV3-1 and TRBJ2-5, with 10 bases matching TRBD1. V dropped 4 bases and J dropped 4; count of bases not matched to a gene: 6. CDR1 is LGHDT, CDR2 YNNKEL, per germline (reference sequence). This CDR3 is built from 15 residues. CDR3 sequence reads: CASSRTGTGVETQYF. The CDR3, as DNA: TGTGCCAGCAGCCGTACCGGGACAGGGGTAGAGACCCAGTACTTC.

In its sample, this clonotype was seen a few times. This rearrangement joins TRBV5-1 to TRBJ2-5, with D possibly TRBD1 on 6 matching bases. The CDR3 loop spans 15 amino acids. The germline gives CDR1 SGHRS, CDR2 YFSETQ. Trimming left V 1 base short and J 2 bases short, with 12 bases between. CDR3 nucleotides: TGCGCCAGCAGCTTGACGGGGACAACACAAGAGACCCAGTACTTC. It yields the protein CASSLTGTTQETQYF.

This clonotype appeared a few times. Its ends do not fully match the called genes, so a read error is possible. The chain couples TRBV5-1 to TRBJ2-3, with 7 bases fitting TRBD1. CDR3 length: 16 amino acids. Germline CDR1 and CDR2: SGHRS and YFSETQ. CDR3 loop: CASSLQGVTRADTQYF. CDR3 in DNA: TGTGCCAGCAGCTTGCAGGGGGTTACCAGGGCAGACACGCAGTATTTT.

This clonotype turned up a few times. V and J are TRBV2 and TRBJ2-6; D uncertain. This CDR3 contains 17 residues. Trimming took off 6 bases at V and 2 bases at J, with 17 bases between the two ends. Germline CDR1 is SNHLY and CDR2 is FYNNEI. The CDR3 nucleotides read TGTGCCAGCAGGAGGATAGGGTTATCTGCTGGGGCCAACGTCCTGACTTTC. Its protein product is CASRRIGLSAGANVLTF.

This clonotype has just a few counts. The rearrangement joins TRBV7-2 to TRBJ2-3; TRBD1 agrees at 8 bases. Trimming cost V 5 bases and J 5 bases; bases outside gene matches: 15. CDR3 length: 17 amino acids. Germline V lookup: CDR1 SGHTA, CDR2 FQGNSA. CDR3 protein: CASSPRGPGTGGDTQYF. DNA for the CDR3: TGTGCCAGCAGCCCACGGGGGCCCGGGACAGGTGGAGATACGCAGTATTTT.

A few counts support this clonotype. The chain has TRBV20-1 and TRBJ1-3, with 8 bases aligning to TRBD1. Germline CDR1 and CDR2: DFQATT and SNEGSKA (reference sequence). The CDR3 is 14 amino acids. J gave up 2 bases and V 5 bases, and 5 bases lay outside the gene matches. CDR3: CSAGRTGTGNTIYF. The CDR3 coding sequence is TGCAGTGCTGGACGGACAGGGACTGGAAACACCATATATTTT.

This clonotype was seen repeatedly, ten times or more. The chain's CDR3 is CASSHGGPGEQYF. For the CDR3, the DNA is TGTGCCAGCAGCCACGGGGGGCCGGGCGAGCAGTACTTC. The chain uses TRBV4-2 and TRBJ2-7, with a weak D call TRBD2 (7 bases). Germline CDR1 and CDR2: LGHNA and YNFKEQ. The CDR3 is 13 residues long. V was pared by 3 bases and J by 6 bases, with 12 bases between.

The sample holds a few counts of this clonotype. The rearrangement joins TRBV20-1 to TRBJ2-3; TRBD2 might be the D (5 bases). V lost 5 bases and J 2 bases, leaving 14 bases between the germline ends. Germline V gives CDR1 DFQATT, CDR2 SNEGSKA (reference sequence). The CDR3 has 14 amino acids. CDR3 sequence reads: CSAPEEGNTDTQYF. The CDR3 DNA follows: TGCAGTGCTCCGGAAGAGGGAAACACAGATACGCAGTATTTT.

V usage is TRBV2 and J usage is TRBJ1-4; 7 nucleotides line up with TRBD1. V shed 6 bases, J shed 5 bases, and the junction held 6 bases outside the gene matches. This CDR3 is 14 amino acids long. Looked up from germline, CDR1 is SNHLY and CDR2 is FYNNEI. Here the CDR3 reads CASRGDRGNEKLFF. CDR3 DNA: TGTGCCAGCAGGGGGGACAGAGGGAATGAAAAACTGTTTTTT. Combining the CDR3 with reference TRBV2 and TRBJ1-4 gives the whole variable domain EPEVTQTPSHQVTQMGQEVILRCVPISNHLYFYWYRQILGQKVEFLVSFYNNEISEKSEIFDDQFSVERPDGSNFTLKIRSTKLEDSAMYFCASRGDRGNEKLFFGSGTQLSVL.

The rearrangement joins TRBV29-1 to TRBJ2-3; 9 bases align to TRBD2. The CDR3 consists of 14 residues. Germline V CDR1 and CDR2: SQVTM, ANQGSEA. V trimming: 2 bases; J trimming: 6 bases; junction bases outside the gene matches: 6. This chain's CDR3 is CSVELAGHGDTQYF. The CDR3 DNA sequence: TGCAGCGTTGAACTAGCGGGGCATGGGGATACGCAGTATTTT.

V is TRBV11-2 and J is TRBJ2-4; 7 positions match TRBD1. V was pared by 3 bases and J by 2 bases, with 7 bases of the junction left unmatched. Germline CDR1 is SGHAT and CDR2 is FQNNGV. The CDR3 spans 16 residues. CDR3: CASSFDRVSTKNIQYF. In DNA, the CDR3 is TGTGCCAGCAGCTTTGACAGGGTTTCGACCAAAAACATTCAGTACTTC.

This clonotype was observed at least ten times. The V call is TRBV7-9, the J call TRBJ2-5, with D possibly being TRBD1 or TRBD2 (5 bases each). Germline values: CDR1 SEHNR, CDR2 FQNEAQ (reference sequence). This CDR3 comprises 14 residues. V shed 3 bases and J shed 5 bases, with 13 bases lying between them. CDR3 region: CASSFFGRDETQYF. In nucleotides, the CDR3 is TGTGCCAGCAGCTTCTTCGGCAGGGACGAGACCCAGTACTTC.

The rearrangement joins TRBV12-3 or TRBV12-4 to TRBJ2-2; 12 bases line up with TRBD2. The CDR3 extends over 16 amino acids. With 7 bases clipped from V and 2 bases from J, the junction kept 5 bases outside the gene matches. CDR3 nucleotides: TGTGCCAGCATAAAACTAGCGGGGGGAAACACCGGGGAGCTGTTTTTT. This sequence encodes CASIKLAGGNTGELFF.

This chain links TRBV5-1 with TRBJ1-1; the D gene is possibly TRBD1 (6 bases). The CDR3 spans 18 residues. Trimming took 2 bases from V and 0 from J, leaving 20 bases between them. The V gene's germline CDR1 is SGHRS and CDR2 YFSETQ. The CDR3 bases are TGCGCCAGCAGCTTAGGCCAAACAGGGATGACGATGAACACTGAAGCTTTCTTT. As protein: CASSLGQTGMTMNTEAFF.

This clonotype appeared a few times. The genes are TRBV27 and TRBJ2-7; unclear D gene. Germline lookup yields CDR1 MNHEY and CDR2 SMNVEV (reference sequence). Trimming pared 6 bases from V and 0 bases from J, leaving 12 bases between. The CDR3 has 14 amino acids. CDR3 residues: CASRAVLSSYEQYF. For the CDR3, the DNA is TGTGCCAGCAGGGCGGTGTTAAGCTCCTACGAGCAGTACTTC.

This clonotype showed up just a few times. The gene calls are TRBV6-4 and TRBJ2-3; D is unresolved. The CDR3 consists of 13 residues. V was clipped by 5 bases and J by 4 bases, with 10 bases between them. Germline V CDR1 and CDR2: MRHNA, SNTAGT. The chain's CDR3 is CASSKGLADTQYF. DNA for the CDR3: TGTGCCAGCAGTAAGGGTTTGGCAGATACGCAGTATTTT.

This clonotype was detected only a few times. This chain uses TRBV10-3 with TRBJ2-3; D possibly uses TRBD1 or TRBD2 (7 bases each). V shed 7 bases and J shed 2 bases, with 13 bases lying between them. The CDR3 consists of 14 residues. Germline V gives CDR1 ENHRY, CDR2 SYGVKD. The CDR3 bases are TGTGCCATCAAGCGGGGACAGAACACAGATACGCAGTATTTT. It codes for CAIKRGQNTDTQYF.

J is TRBJ2-1 and V is TRBV11-2; 12 positions agree with TRBD1. This CDR3 spans 16 amino acids. CDR1 is SGHAT and CDR2 is FQNNGV in the germline V gene. Unmatched junction bases numbered 8, after V lost 5 bases and J lost 6 bases. CDR3 in DNA: TGTGCCAGCAGCGTAATGGGACAGGGGGCGGGCAATGAGCAGTTCTTC. Its translation: CASSVMGQGAGNEQFF. Drawing the rest from reference TRBV11-2 and TRBJ2-1, the complete variable domain is EAGVAQSPRYKIIEKRQSVAFWCNPISGHATLYWYQQILGQGPKLLIQFQNNGVVDDSQLPKDRFSAERLKGVDSTLKIQPAKLEDSAVYLCASSVMGQGAGNEQFFGPGTRLTVL.

This clonotype was seen a handful of times. The chain couples TRBV20-1 to TRBJ1-5; 7 nucleotides line up with TRBD1. Germline V gene sequence: CDR1 DFQATT, CDR2 SNEGSKA (reference sequence). The CDR3 contains 12 residues. In DNA form, the CDR3 reads TGCAGCTTCGGGACAGAGAATCAGCCCCAGCATTTT. Translation: CSFGTENQPQHF.